This T cell receptor beta chain was observed in a study of PD-L1 blockade in urothelial cancer. Study overall: The researchers analyzed blood 3 weeks (second dose) and 6 weeks after treatment start. Findings and caveats of the study: Patients who had durable benefit saw their tumor-associated blood clones expand more at 3 weeks. Pretreatment TCR clonality in blood under the median foretold superior survival.

Urothelial carcinoma in patients was locally advanced or metastatic. Remarks on this clone: Its antigen is not known.

The assay was immunoSEQ multiplex PCR, and TCRdb's table has in-frame clones only and misses some. The sample holds around 51,000 clones; approximately 86% are singletons and the top ten take under 20%. This clonotype was obtained from a man in his sixties with urothelial cancer. Source: PBMCs, taken around atezolizumab (anti-PD-L1) treatment.

In DNA form, the CDR3 reads TGTGCCACCCGCCCAGGAACAACCTATAATTCACCCCTCCACTTT. It yields the protein CATRPGTTYNSPLHF. J is TRBJ1-6 and V is TRBV6-1; unclear D gene. The ends were cut back, 10 bases at V and 2 bases at J, with 15 bases in the middle. The CDR3 contains 15 residues. Germline values: CDR1 MNHNS, CDR2 SASEGT.